This TCR beta chain was sequenced in a study of blood T cells in healthy people across ages. The study's findings and limits: Aged donors had fewer naive CD4+ cells and lower diversity than long-lived donors. Estimates drawn from one million T cells were deemed to understate diversity.

A second PCR of roughly 7 to 11 cycles used a sample-barcoded 5' primer and a J-beta primer mix. TCRdb re-derived calls from the 5' RACE reads in MiXCR, one entry per CDR3 protein. The sample carries roughly 1.5 million distinct CDR3 sequences, around 40% recorded once. V gave up 2 bases and J gave up 5 bases, with 15 bases separating them. Germline CDR1 SGHTA, CDR2 FQGNSA. The CDR3 contains 15 residues. Of note for this clonotype: What it binds is unknown.

V gene TRBV7-2 combines with J gene TRBJ1-1, with D possibly TRBD1 on 5 matching bases. Sequencing was done on a sample of blood. The sequence came from a woman under 30 in good health. Written as DNA, the CDR3 is TGTGCCAGCAGCTTATTTGGGGGTTCGGAGACTGAAGCTTTCTTT. Amino acids: CASSLFGGSETEAFF.